Detailed here is one T cell receptor beta chain. Its antigen is still unknown. One end of the junction is discordant with germline, which a read error may explain. The data are from a study of Ad26.COV2.S vaccination and SARS-CoV-2 variants. General study results and limits: TCR breadth and depth estimates may have understated total T cell responses. While placebo recipients had lower spike-specific TCR breadth, vaccine recipients had more. Similar non-spike TCR breadth was observed in recipients of vaccine and of placebo. In vaccinated individuals, spike-specific CD8+ and CD4+ T cell responses reportedly displayed substantial breadth.

The protocol was immunoSEQ multiplex PCR, while the TCRdb copy is restricted to in-frame clones and leaves out a portion. The top ten hold roughly 6% of the sample, which has more than 150,000 clones, approximately 90% seen once. The CDR3 is 14 amino acids. CDR1 and CDR2 from the germline V gene are SSHAT and FNYEAQ (reference sequence). This sequence originates from a human donor who had recovered from COVID-19. The rearrangement links TRBV7-7 to TRBJ1-1; TRBD1 matches 8 bases. The sample in question was peripheral blood, obtained after recovery from COVID-19. In DNA form, the CDR3 reads TGTGCTAGCAGCTCCCAGGGGGCAGGCACTGAAGCTTTCTTT. Translated: CASSSQGAGTEAFF.